The clone carrying this T cell receptor (beta chain) has just one count. This CDR3 is built from 12 residues. Losses at the gene ends were 8 bases for V and 6 bases for J; bases not matched to a gene: 3. The germline gives CDR1 KGHSH, CDR2 LQKENI. This record comes from a study of blood T cell repertoires in COVID-19. Assay used: immunoSEQ multiplex PCR; TCRdb lists only in-frame clones, some missing. The sample records 280,000 or so clones, over 75% being singletons. V is TRBV18 and J is TRBJ2-2; 7 bases are shared with TRBD1. The material sequenced was peripheral blood. This TCR derives from a man aged 18 to 30 with active or convalescent COVID-19. This chain's CDR3 is CASHQGAGELFF. As DNA, the CDR3 is TGTGCCAGCCACCAGGGGGCCGGGGAGCTGTTTTTT.